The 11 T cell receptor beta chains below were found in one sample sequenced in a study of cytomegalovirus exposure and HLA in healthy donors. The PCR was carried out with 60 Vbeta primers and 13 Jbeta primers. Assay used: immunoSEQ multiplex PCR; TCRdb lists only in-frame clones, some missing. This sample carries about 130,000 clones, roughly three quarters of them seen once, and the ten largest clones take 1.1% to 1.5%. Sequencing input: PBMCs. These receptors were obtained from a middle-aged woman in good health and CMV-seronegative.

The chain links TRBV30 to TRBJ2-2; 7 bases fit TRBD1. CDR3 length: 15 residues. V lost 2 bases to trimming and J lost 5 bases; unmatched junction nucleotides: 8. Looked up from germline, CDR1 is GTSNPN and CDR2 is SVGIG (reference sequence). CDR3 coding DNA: TGTGCCTGGAGTTGGGGACAGTCGAGTACCGGGGAGCTGTTTTTT. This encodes CAWSWGQSSTGELFF.

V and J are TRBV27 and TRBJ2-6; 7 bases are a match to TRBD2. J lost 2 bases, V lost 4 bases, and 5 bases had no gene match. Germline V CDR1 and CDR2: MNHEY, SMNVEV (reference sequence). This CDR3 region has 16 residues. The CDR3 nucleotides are TGTGCCAGCAGTTGGGGGGGGATCCCTGGGGCCAACGTCCTGACTTTC. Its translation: CASSWGGIPGANVLTF.

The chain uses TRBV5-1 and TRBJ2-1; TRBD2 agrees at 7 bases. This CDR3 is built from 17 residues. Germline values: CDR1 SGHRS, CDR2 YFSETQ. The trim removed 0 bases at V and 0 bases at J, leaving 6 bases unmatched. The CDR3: CASSLVLAVSSYNEQFF. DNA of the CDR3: TGCGCCAGCAGCTTGGTGCTAGCGGTTAGCTCCTACAATGAGCAGTTCTTC.

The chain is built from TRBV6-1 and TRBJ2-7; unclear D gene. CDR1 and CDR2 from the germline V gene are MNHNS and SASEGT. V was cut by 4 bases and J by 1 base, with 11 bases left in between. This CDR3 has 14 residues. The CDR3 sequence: CASSASRMSYEQYF. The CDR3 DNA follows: TGTGCCAGCAGTGCCTCTAGGATGTCCTACGAGCAGTACTTC.

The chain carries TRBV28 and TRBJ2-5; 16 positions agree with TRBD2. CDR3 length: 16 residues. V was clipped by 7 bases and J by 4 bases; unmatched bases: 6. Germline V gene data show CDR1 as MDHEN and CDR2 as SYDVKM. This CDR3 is CASKGLAGGQVETQYF. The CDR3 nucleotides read TGTGCCAGCAAGGGACTAGCGGGGGGGCAAGTAGAGACCCAGTACTTC.

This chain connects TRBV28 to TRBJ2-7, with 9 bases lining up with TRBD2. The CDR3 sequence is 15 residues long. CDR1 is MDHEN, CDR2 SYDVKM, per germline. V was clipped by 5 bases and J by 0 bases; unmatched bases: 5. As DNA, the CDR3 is TGTGCCAGCAGTGGCGGGGGGGACCACTCCTACGAGCAGTACTTC. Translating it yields CASSGGGDHSYEQYF.

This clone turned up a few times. In DNA form, the CDR3 reads TGTGCCAGCAGCTTAACGGATACTAGAGAGACCCAGTACTTC. Translation gives CASSLTDTRETQYF. This chain links TRBV7-2 with TRBJ2-5, with D perhaps TRBD2 (5 bases). CDR3 size: 14 residues. The ends were cut back, 2 bases at V and 4 bases at J, with 11 bases in the middle. The V gene's germline CDR1 is SGHTA and CDR2 FQGNSA.

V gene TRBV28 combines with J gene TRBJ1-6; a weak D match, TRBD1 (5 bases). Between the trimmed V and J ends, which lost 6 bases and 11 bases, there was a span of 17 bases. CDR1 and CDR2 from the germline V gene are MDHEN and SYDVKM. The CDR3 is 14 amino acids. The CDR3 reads CASREGRVGAPLHF. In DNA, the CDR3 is TGTGCCAGCAGGGAGGGACGCGTAGGGGCACCCCTCCACTTT.

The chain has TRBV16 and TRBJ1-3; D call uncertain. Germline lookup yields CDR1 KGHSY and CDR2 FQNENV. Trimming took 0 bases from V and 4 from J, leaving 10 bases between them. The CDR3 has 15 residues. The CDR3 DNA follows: TGTGCCAGCAGCCAATCGTTACTCCTGGGAAACACCATATATTTT. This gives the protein CASSQSLLLGNTIYF.

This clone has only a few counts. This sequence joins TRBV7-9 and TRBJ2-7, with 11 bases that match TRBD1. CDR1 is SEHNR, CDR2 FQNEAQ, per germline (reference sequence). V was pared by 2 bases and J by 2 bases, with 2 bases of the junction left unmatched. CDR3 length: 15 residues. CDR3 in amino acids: CASSLRGQGAYEQYF. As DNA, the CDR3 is TGTGCCAGCAGCTTAAGGGGACAGGGGGCCTACGAGCAGTACTTC.

The CDR3 region is CASSLGRGDTDTQYF. Written as DNA, the CDR3 is TGTGCCAGCAGCTTGGGCAGGGGAGACACAGATACGCAGTATTTT. The V call is TRBV7-9, the J call TRBJ2-3, with D possibly matching TRBD1 (6 bases). Germline lookup yields CDR1 SEHNR and CDR2 FQNEAQ (reference sequence). V was pared by 3 bases and J by 2 bases, with 12 bases between. CDR3 length equals 15 residues.